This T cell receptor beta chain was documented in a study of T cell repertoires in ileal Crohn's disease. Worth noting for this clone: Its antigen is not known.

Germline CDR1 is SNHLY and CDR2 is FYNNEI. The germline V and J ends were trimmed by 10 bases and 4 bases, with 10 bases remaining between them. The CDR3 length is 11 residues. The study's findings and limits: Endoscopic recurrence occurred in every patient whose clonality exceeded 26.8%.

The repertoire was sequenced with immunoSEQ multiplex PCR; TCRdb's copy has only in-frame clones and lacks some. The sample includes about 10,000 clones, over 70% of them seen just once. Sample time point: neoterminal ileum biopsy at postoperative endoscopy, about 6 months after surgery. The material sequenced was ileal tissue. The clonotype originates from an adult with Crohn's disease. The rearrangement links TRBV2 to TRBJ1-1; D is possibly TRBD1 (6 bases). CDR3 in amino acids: CATRQVTEAFF. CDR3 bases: TGTGCCACCAGACAGGTCACTGAAGCTTTCTTT.